This T cell receptor beta chain was obtained from a study of blood T cell repertoires in COVID-19. Overall study: From the United States, Italy and Spain came samples of acute and convalescent COVID-19. In each case, the material was cDNA or gDNA derived from T cells, B-cell-depleted T cells, or PBMCs.

V dropped 4 bases and J dropped 2; count of bases not matched to a gene: 5. This CDR3 is built from 14 residues. The germline gives CDR1 GTSNPN, CDR2 SVGIG (reference sequence). As handled by the study authors: Quantification of nucleated cells was approximated via reference gene primer amplification. Sequencing used immunoSEQ multiplex PCR; TCRdb keeps in-frame clones, though not all of them. The V and J calls and clone size were taken over from that table, and D and trimming were inferred from the DNA. Of about 210,000 clones in the sample, more than 85% were seen once. The sample consisted of peripheral blood. The source of this sequence is a middle-aged man with acute or convalescent COVID-19. The J gene is TRBJ2-3, the V gene TRBV30; 8 bases align to TRBD2. Here the CDR3 reads CAWTFSGNTDTQYF. The CDR3 DNA follows: TGTGCCTGGACGTTTAGCGGGAACACAGATACGCAGTATTTT.